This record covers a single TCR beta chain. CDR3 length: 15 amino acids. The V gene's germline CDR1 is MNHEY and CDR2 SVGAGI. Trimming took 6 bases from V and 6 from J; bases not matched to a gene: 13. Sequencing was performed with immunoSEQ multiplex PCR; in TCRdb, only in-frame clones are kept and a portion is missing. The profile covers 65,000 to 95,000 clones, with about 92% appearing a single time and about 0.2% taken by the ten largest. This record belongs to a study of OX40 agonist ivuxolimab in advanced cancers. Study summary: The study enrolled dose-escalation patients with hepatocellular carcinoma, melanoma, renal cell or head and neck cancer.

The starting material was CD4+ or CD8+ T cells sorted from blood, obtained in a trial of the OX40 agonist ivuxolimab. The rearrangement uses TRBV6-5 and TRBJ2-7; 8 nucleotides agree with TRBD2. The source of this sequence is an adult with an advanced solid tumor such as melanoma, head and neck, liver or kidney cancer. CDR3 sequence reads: CASRKAGAPLSEQYF. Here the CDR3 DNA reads TGTGCCAGCAGAAAAGCGGGAGCCCCCTTGAGCGAGCAGTACTTC.